One T cell receptor (beta chain) is described in this entry. Sequencing ends 3 residues short of the CDR3 end; the germline J gene provides the rest. Prevalent HPV16 infections were excluded; only incident single HPV16 infections included. These data belong to a study of T cells in women clearing cervical HPV infection. Here immunoSEQ multiplex PCR was the method, and the copy in TCRdb shows in-frame clones only, minus some. This table holds 25,000 to 30,000 clones. This CDR3 is 16 amino acids long. Germline V gene lookup returns CDR1 DFQATT and CDR2 SNEGSKA (reference sequence). Material for sequencing was blood buffy coat. The clonotype comes from a woman between 18 and 75 years old with a cervical HPV16 infection that either progressed to CIN3+ or cleared (not recorded which). The V and J genes are TRBV20-1 and TRBJ1-4; 7 bases agree with TRBD1. The part of the CDR3 DNA that was read is TGCAGTGCTAGAGATCAGGGACAGCCCAATAATTCACCA. This sequence encodes CSARDQGQPNNSP. The full CDR3 sequence reads CSARDQGQPNNSPLFF.